The table lists the clone carrying this TCR beta chain with a count of one. In the authors' methods: Estimation of nucleated cell counts was performed using reference gene primer amplification. The data were produced by immunoSEQ multiplex PCR, yet TCRdb's version contains in-frame clones alone and is incomplete. D and trimming come from the DNA, and the V and J calls and clone size come from that table. Of about 350,000 clones detected, more than 70% appear once; the ten largest clones hold just under 7.5%. Seattle's enrolled individuals joined amid active infection and were then monitored longitudinally. The sample belongs to a study of blood T cell repertoires in COVID-19. Looking at the study overall: T cells, B-cell-depleted T cells, or PBMCs provided the cDNA or gDNA that served as material.

The CDR3 contains 13 residues. Per germline, CDR1 SNHLY and CDR2 FYNNEI. V shed 8 bases, J shed 4 bases, and the junction held 6 bases outside the gene matches. The sequence derives from a woman aged 70-85 years with COVID-19, enrolled during active disease. The material sequenced was peripheral blood. The chain combines TRBV2 with TRBJ1-2, with 8 bases aligning to TRBD1. The CDR3 DNA reads TGTGCCAGCCTACCGACAGGGGTCTATGGCTACACCTTC. Its protein product is CASLPTGVYGYTF.